These 17 T cell receptor beta chains originate from one sample sequenced in a study of shared clonotypes between healthy human individuals. Method: immunoSEQ multiplex PCR; TCRdb's copy keeps in-frame clones and lacks some. The sample has more than 2 million clones; 93% are singletons. The naive CD8 fraction comprised CD45RO-negative cells positively selected for CCR7 and excluded terminally differentiated effector memory CD45RA+ cells. The source material was naive CD8+ T cells from PBMCs. These receptor sequences come from a man between 18 and 29 years old in good health. Some clones in this sample may be carry-over from other donors' samples.

The chain couples TRBV27 to TRBJ1-2, with TRBD1 as a possible D gene (5 bases). V shed 2 bases and J shed 4 bases, with 11 bases lying between them. This CDR3 contains 14 residues. The germline V gene has CDR1 MNHEY and CDR2 SMNVEV (reference sequence). CDR3 amino acids: CASSLGRRAYGYTF. The CDR3 coding sequence is TGTGCCAGCAGTTTAGGCCGCAGGGCCTATGGCTACACCTTC.

The chain has TRBV11-2 and TRBJ1-1; D is unclear. CDR3 length equals 13 residues. The V gene lost 3 bases and the J gene lost 1 base, with 6 bases spanning the gap. The germline gives CDR1 SGHAT, CDR2 FQNNGV. The DNA of the CDR3 is TGTGCCAGCAGCTTGACACCGAACACTGAAGCTTTCTTT. It yields the protein CASSLTPNTEAFF.

This chain uses TRBV27 with TRBJ2-5, with 9 positions matching TRBD1. CDR1 MNHEY and CDR2 SMNVEV come from the germline V gene (reference sequence). The CDR3 sequence is 16 residues long. V lost 5 bases to trimming and J lost 0 bases; unmatched junction nucleotides: 7. CDR3 nucleotide sequence: TGTGCCAGCAGTCCTGGGACAGGGACATACCAAGAGACCCAGTACTTC. Its protein is CASSPGTGTYQETQYF.

V usage is TRBV14 and J usage is TRBJ2-5; D could derive from TRBD1 or TRBD2 (5 bases each). This CDR3 has 15 residues. With 4 bases removed from V and 4 bases from J, the gap between germline ends came to 16 bases. CDR1 SGHDN and CDR2 FVKESK come from the germline V gene. The chain's CDR3 is CASSRTASRGETQYF. In nucleotides, the CDR3 is TGTGCCAGCAGCCGGACTGCCTCTAGGGGAGAGACCCAGTACTTC.

The gene calls are TRBV7-9 and TRBJ2-5, with no clear D. Germline V CDR1 and CDR2: SEHNR, FQNEAQ (reference sequence). Trimming took 0 bases from V and 4 from J, leaving 12 bases between them. There are 15 residues in the CDR3. The CDR3 protein is CASSLARTNGETQYF. In DNA, the CDR3 is TGTGCCAGCAGCTTAGCTCGCACTAACGGAGAGACCCAGTACTTC.

The rearrangement uses TRBV5-6 and TRBJ2-7; D remains ambiguous. The CDR3 is 11 amino acids. The ends were cut back, 0 bases at V and 6 bases at J, with 4 bases in the middle. From germline, CDR1 is SGHDT and CDR2 YYEEEE. The CDR3: CASSLELEQYF. In DNA, the CDR3 is TGTGCCAGCAGCTTGGAGCTCGAGCAGTACTTC. Drawing the rest from reference TRBV5-6 and TRBJ2-7, the complete variable domain is DAGVTQSPTHLIKTRGQQVTLRCSPKSGHDTVSWYQQALGQGPQFIFQYYEEEERQRGNFPDRFSGHQFPNYSSELNVNALLLGDSALYLCASSLELEQYFGPGTRLTVT.

Written as DNA, the CDR3 is TGCAGCGCCGCGCGGACTAGCGGGAGTTCCTACAATGAGCAGTTCTTC. It encodes CSAARTSGSSYNEQFF. J is TRBJ2-1 and V is TRBV29-1; the match to TRBD2 covers 13 bases. V gave up 7 bases and J gave up 1 base; unmatched junction bases: 7. The CDR3 length is 16 residues. CDR1 and CDR2 (germline): SQVTM, ANQGSEA.

The table lists this clone with a few counts. V usage is TRBV5-1 and J usage is TRBJ1-1; TRBD1 is a possible D gene (5 bases). This CDR3 comprises 14 residues. The germline V and J ends were trimmed by 4 bases and 0 bases, with 10 bases remaining between them. Germline lookup yields CDR1 SGHRS and CDR2 YFSETQ. The CDR3 DNA follows: TGCGCCAGCAGCATACAGGTAATGAACACTGAAGCTTTCTTT. Its translation is CASSIQVMNTEAFF. The entire variable domain, with the rest obtained from reference TRBV5-1 and TRBJ1-1, is as follows: KAGVTQTPRYLIKTRGQQVTLSCSPISGHRSVSWYQQTPGQGLQFLFEYFSETQRNKGNFPGRFSGRQFSNSRSEMNVSTLELGDSALYLCASSIQVMNTEAFFGQGTRLTVV.

The chain joins TRBV5-6 to TRBJ1-2, with D maybe TRBD1 (6 bases). Trimming cost V 2 bases and J 7 bases, with 9 bases left between them. CDR1 is SGHDT, CDR2 YYEEEE, per germline. The CDR3 totals 12 residues. For the CDR3, the DNA is TGTGCCAGCAGCTTCGGCAGGGGTGGCTACACCTTC. The encoded protein is CASSFGRGGYTF.

This sequence joins TRBV27 and TRBJ2-7; maybe TRBD2 (6 bases). The germline V gene has CDR1 MNHEY and CDR2 SMNVEV (reference sequence). The V and J ends lost 6 bases and 2 bases respectively, with 17 bases between them. The CDR3 sequence is 15 residues long. CDR3 DNA sequence: TGTGCCAGCAGGGGACTCTTCGAGCAGCCCTACGAGCAGTACTTC. Translated: CASRGLFEQPYEQYF.

The chain has TRBV29-1 and TRBJ2-3, with D maybe TRBD1 (5 bases). The CDR3 has 13 amino acids. From germline, CDR1 is SQVTM and CDR2 ANQGSEA. Trimming removed 5 bases from V and 0 bases from J, with 9 bases in between. For the CDR3, the DNA is TGCAGCGTTCCTGACAGAAGCACAGATACGCAGTATTTT. It codes for CSVPDRSTDTQYF.

This chain uses TRBV9 with TRBJ2-3, with 8 bases identical to TRBD2. Germline lookup yields CDR1 SGDLS and CDR2 YYNGEE. The CDR3 sequence is 17 residues long. After removal of 4 bases from V and 6 bases from J, the junction contained 16 bases not matched to a gene. The CDR3 DNA follows: TGTGCCAGCAGCATCCGAGGGCGAGCGGGAGCGGACGATACGCAGTATTTT. It translates to CASSIRGRAGADDTQYF.

This chain uses TRBV28 with TRBJ2-3; D is perhaps TRBD2 (6 bases). The V end lost 5 bases, the J end lost 1 base, and 10 bases lay between the germline ends. CDR3 length equals 14 residues. Germline CDR1 is MDHEN and CDR2 is SYDVKM. CDR3 bases: TGTGCCAGCAGTCGGAGGGGCGGCACAGATACGCAGTATTTT. This sequence encodes CASSRRGGTDTQYF. Complete variable domain (other parts from reference TRBV28 and TRBJ2-3): DVKVTQSSRYLVKRTGEKVFLECVQDMDHENMFWYRQDPGLGLRLIYFSYDVKMKEKGDIPEGYSVSREKKERFSLILESASTNQTSMYLCASSRRGGTDTQYFGPGTRLTVL.

The genes are TRBV5-4 and TRBJ2-1, with 7 bases that match TRBD2. This CDR3 is 14 amino acids long. Germline CDR1 and CDR2: SGHNT and YYREEE (reference sequence). Germline trimming cut 4 bases from V and 6 bases from J; bases unmatched to any gene: 7. Here the CDR3 DNA reads TGTGCCAGCAGCCAAGGGACTAACCTCAATGAGCAGTTCTTC. It yields the protein CASSQGTNLNEQFF.

Notes on this clone: The sample has other DNA sequences that encode this CDR3 too. The chain has TRBV28 and TRBJ1-1; D gene ambiguous. CDR1 and CDR2 (germline): MDHEN, SYDVKM. Trimming left V 1 base short and J 1 base short, with 7 bases between. This CDR3 region has 14 residues. The CDR3 bases are TGTGCCAGCAGTTTATTATCGGGGAACACTGAAGCTTTCTTT. Translating it yields CASSLLSGNTEAFF.

The rearrangement joins TRBV9 to TRBJ2-4, with 9 bases aligning to TRBD1. The CDR3 has 16 residues. V was pared by 2 bases and J by 8 bases, with 11 bases of the junction left unmatched. Germline V gives CDR1 SGDLS, CDR2 YYNGEE. CDR3 protein: CASSVFPGQGTDIQYF. Written as DNA, the CDR3 is TGTGCCAGCAGCGTCTTCCCGGGACAGGGAACGGACATTCAGTACTTC.

V and J are TRBV5-6 and TRBJ2-1; 10 bases line up with TRBD2. Germline CDR1 SGHDT, CDR2 YYEEEE. The length of the CDR3 is 13 residues. Germline trimming cut 4 bases from V and 9 bases from J; bases unmatched to any gene: 4. The CDR3 DNA follows: TGTGCCAGCAGCCCCGGACTAGCGGTTGAGCAGTTCTTC. Translating gives CASSPGLAVEQFF.